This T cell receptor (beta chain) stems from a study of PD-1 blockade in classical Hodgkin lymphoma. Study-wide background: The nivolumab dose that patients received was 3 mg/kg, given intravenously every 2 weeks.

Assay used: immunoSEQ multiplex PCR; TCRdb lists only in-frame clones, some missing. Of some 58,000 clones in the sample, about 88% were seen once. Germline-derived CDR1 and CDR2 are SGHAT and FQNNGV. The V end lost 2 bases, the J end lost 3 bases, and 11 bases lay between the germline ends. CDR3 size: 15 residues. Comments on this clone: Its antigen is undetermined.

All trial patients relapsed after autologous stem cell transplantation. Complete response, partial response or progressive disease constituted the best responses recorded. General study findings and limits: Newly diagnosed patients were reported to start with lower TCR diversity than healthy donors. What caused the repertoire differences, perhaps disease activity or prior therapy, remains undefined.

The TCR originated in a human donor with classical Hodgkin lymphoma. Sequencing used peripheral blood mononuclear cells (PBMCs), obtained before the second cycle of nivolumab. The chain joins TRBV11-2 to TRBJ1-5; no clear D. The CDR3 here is CASSLWAGLNQPQHF. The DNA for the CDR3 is TGTGCCAGCAGCTTATGGGCAGGACTCAATCAGCCCCAGCATTTT. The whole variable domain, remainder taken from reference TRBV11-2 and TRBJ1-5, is EAGVAQSPRYKIIEKRQSVAFWCNPISGHATLYWYQQILGQGPKLLIQFQNNGVVDDSQLPKDRFSAERLKGVDSTLKIQPAKLEDSAVYLCASSLWAGLNQPQHFGDGTRLSIL.